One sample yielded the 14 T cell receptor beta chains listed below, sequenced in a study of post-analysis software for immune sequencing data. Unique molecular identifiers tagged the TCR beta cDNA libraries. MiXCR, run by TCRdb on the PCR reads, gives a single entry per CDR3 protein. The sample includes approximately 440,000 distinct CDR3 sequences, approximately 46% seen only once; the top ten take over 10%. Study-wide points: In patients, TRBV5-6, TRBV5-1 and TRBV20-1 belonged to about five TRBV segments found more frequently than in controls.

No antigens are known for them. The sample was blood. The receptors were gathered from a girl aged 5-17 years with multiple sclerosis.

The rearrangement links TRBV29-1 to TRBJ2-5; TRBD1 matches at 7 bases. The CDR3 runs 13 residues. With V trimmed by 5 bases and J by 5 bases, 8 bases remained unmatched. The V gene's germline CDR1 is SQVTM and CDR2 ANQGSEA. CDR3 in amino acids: CSVLTGTGETQYF. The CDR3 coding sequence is TGCAGCGTTTTGACAGGGACCGGGGAGACCCAGTACTTC.

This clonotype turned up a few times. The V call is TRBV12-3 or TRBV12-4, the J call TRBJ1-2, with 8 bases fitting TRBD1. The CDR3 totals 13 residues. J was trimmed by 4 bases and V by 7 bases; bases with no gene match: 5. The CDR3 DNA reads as TGTGCCAGCACCCGGGACAGGACCTATGGCTACACCTTC. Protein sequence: CASTRDRTYGYTF.

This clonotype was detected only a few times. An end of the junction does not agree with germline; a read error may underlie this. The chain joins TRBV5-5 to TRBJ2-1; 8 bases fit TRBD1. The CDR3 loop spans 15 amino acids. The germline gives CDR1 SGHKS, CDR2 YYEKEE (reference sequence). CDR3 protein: CASSHGQGFYIEQFF. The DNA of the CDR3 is TGTGCCAGCAGCCACGGACAGGGATTCTACATTGAGCAGTTCTTC. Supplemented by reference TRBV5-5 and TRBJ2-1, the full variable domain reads DAGVTQSPTHLIKTRGQQVTLRCSPISGHKSVSWYQQVLGQGPQFIFQYYEKEERGRGNFPDRFSARQFPNYSSELNVNALLLGDSALYLCASSHGQGFYIEQFFGPGTRLTVL.

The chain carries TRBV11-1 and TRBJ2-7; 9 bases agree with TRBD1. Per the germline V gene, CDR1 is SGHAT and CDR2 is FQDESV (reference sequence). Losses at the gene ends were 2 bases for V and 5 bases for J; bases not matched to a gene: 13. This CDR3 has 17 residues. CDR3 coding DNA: TGTGCCAGCAGCTTATCCCCGACAGGGGGAAGGAAAAACGAGCAGTACTTC. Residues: CASSLSPTGGRKNEQYF.

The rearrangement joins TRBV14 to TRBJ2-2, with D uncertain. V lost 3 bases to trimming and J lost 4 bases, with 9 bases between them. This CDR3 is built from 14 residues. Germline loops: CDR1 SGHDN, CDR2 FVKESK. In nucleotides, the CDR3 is TGTGCCAGCAGCCAGGCCAGGCGCACCGGGGAGCTGTTTTTT. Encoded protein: CASSQARRTGELFF. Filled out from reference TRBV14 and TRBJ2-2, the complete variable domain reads EAGVTQFPSHSVIEKGQTVTLRCDPISGHDNLYWYRRVMGKEIKFLLHFVKESKQDESGMPNNRFLAERTGGTYSTLKVQPAELEDSGVYFCASSQARRTGELFFGEGSRLTVL.

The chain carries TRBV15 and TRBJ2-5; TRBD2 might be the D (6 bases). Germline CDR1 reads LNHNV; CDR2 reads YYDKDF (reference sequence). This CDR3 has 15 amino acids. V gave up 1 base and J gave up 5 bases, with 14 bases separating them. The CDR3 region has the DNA TGTGCCACCAGCAGAGTAGCGGAAACTGGGGAGACCCAGTACTTC. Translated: CATSRVAETGETQYF. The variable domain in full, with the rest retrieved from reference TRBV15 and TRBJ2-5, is DAMVIQNPRYQVTQFGKPVTLSCSQTLNHNVMYWYQQKSSQAPKLLFHYYDKDFNNEADTPDNFQSRRPNTSFCFLDIRSPGLGDTAMYLCATSRVAETGETQYFGPGTRLLVL.

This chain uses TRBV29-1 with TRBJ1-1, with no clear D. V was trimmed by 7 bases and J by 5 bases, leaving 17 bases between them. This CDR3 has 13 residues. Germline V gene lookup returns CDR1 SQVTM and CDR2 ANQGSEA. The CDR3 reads CSAGVGLGTEAFF. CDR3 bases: TGCAGCGCCGGGGTAGGGTTGGGGACTGAAGCTTTCTTT.

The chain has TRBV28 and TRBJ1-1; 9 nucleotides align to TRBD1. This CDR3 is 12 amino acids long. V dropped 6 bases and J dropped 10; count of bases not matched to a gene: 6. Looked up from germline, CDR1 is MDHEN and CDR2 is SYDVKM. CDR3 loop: CASRWDRERAFF. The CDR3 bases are TGTGCCAGCAGATGGGACAGGGAGAGAGCTTTCTTT.

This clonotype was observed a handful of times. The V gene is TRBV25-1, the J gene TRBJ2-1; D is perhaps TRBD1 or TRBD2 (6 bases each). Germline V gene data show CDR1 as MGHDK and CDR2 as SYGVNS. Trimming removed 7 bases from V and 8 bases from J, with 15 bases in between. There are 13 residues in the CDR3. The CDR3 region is CASTKGGGDEQFF. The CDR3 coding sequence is TGTGCCAGCACCAAGGGGGGAGGAGATGAGCAGTTCTTC.

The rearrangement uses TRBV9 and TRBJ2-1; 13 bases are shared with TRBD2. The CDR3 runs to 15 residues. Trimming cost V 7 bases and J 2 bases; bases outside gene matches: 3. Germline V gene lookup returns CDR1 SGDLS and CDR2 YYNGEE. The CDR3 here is CASGTSGNAYNEQFF. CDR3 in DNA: TGTGCCAGCGGGACTAGCGGGAATGCCTACAATGAGCAGTTCTTC.

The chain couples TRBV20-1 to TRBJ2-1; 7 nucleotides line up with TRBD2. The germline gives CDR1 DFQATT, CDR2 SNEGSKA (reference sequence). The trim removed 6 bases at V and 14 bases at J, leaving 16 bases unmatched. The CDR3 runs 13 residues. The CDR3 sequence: CSARSSLAAREFF. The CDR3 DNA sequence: TGCAGTGCCCGTTCCAGTCTAGCGGCGAGAGAGTTCTTC.

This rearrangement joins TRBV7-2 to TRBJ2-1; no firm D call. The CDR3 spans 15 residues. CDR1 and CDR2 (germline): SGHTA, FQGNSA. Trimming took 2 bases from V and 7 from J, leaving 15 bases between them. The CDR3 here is CASSLRLVMANEQFF. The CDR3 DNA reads TGTGCCAGCAGCTTAAGACTTGTTATGGCTAATGAGCAGTTCTTC.

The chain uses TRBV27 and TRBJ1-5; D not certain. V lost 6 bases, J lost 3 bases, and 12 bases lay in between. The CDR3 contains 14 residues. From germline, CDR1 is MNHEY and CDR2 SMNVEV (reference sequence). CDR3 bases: TGTGCCAGCAGCCGAGGGAGATCCAATCAGCCCCAGCATTTT. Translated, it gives CASSRGRSNQPQHF.

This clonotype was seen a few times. This CDR3 is CSATTGTSVSYEQYF. The CDR3 region has the DNA TGCAGTGCGACTACAGGGACTAGTGTCTCCTACGAGCAGTACTTC. The chain joins TRBV20-1 to TRBJ2-7; 8 bases map to TRBD2. From germline, CDR1 is DFQATT and CDR2 SNEGSKA (reference sequence). CDR3 size: 15 residues. The J segment lost 0 bases and the V segment lost 6 bases, leaving 10 bases of the junction unmatched.